This T cell receptor (beta chain) was profiled in a study of blood T cell repertoires in COVID-19 (dated by TCRdb to the early 2020s). Background on the whole study: Collaborator samples came from the United States, Italy and Spain and covered acute and convalescent phases of COVID-19. The prospective study material was composed of cDNA or gDNA derived from T cells, B-cell-depleted T cells, or PBMCs. Subjects who had been exposed to COVID-19, were actively infected with it, or had recovered from it provided the deeply sampled blood TCRbeta repertoires that made up the dataset. A freely available public database, intended as a resource for researchers studying the immune response to SARS-CoV-2, is where the repertoires were released. The samples were drawn from the first 160 participants of the ongoing ImmuneRACE study and from 950 to 1,500 subjects provided by 6 global collaborators. A de-identified subject ID, COVID-19 status, age in years and sex were almost always included in the sample metadata. Where available, HLA class I and class II types were taken from metadata supplied by the sample provider and were not determined by assay-based typing.

The collaborating institutions used their own protocols to collect whole blood in K2EDTA tubes. For TCRbeta analysis, collaborators shipped samples in one of three forms: frozen whole blood, isolated PBMCs, or DNA extracted from either of those sample types. TCRbeta CDR3 regions were amplified from genomic DNA by means of the immunoSEQ Assay, a bias-controlled multiplex PCR. In the original analysis: The number of nucleated cells in each sample was estimated from the amplification of reference gene primers within the assay. To quantify the absolute abundance of each unique TCRbeta CDR3 rearrangement, sequence reads were collapsed and filtered. For each sample, productive Simpson clonality was calculated as the square root of Simpson's diversity index over productive rearrangements. The immuneACCESS repertoire file appears here via TCRdb, limited to in-frame rearrangements. These files lack a portion of the clones; in checked studies, under half of the deficit traces to unresolved V genes, and the cause of the others is not known. The V and J calls and clone size come from that table; D and trimming were worked out from the DNA. The sample profile shows approximately 210,000 clones; around four fifths of them were found once. The top ten hold about 2.5% of the sample.

CDR1 MNHNY and CDR2 SVGAGI are derived from the germline V gene (reference sequence). At the junction V is shortened by 5 bases and J by 2 bases, with 18 bases in between. The cysteine opens and the phenylalanine closes a CDR3 of 16 amino acids. Only the CDR3 DNA stays, 48 bases, in frame from base 1. To note about this clone: No cognate antigen has been identified for it. No base quality values were provided; no much bigger clone lies one nucleotide off.

The research as a whole found: The amount of clinical and demographic metadata varied by source and participant and was provided uncurated.

The sequence derives from a woman in her seventies with active or convalescent COVID-19. The rearranged chain carries TRBV6-6 and TRBJ1-2; the D gene is perhaps TRBD1, on 6 matching bases. Sequencing was carried out using peripheral blood. This receptor has the CDR3 CASSRFVRQVNYGYTF. In nucleotide form, the sequence is TGTGCCAGCAGTCGATTTGTGAGACAGGTCAACTATGGCTACACCTTC.